The rows below give T cell receptor beta chains drawn from one sample of a study of response to subunit inactivated influenza vaccine. TCRdb fed the RT-PCR reads into MiXCR, producing one record per CDR3 protein. The profile shows roughly 540,000 distinct CDR3 sequences, around 25% of them singletons. These data were also filed under a second study, of T cells expressing NK-cell markers.

This specimen was CD4+ T cells sorted from PBMCs, taken about 12 days after vaccination. The origin of the receptors is a man aged 45-65 years who received an inactivated influenza vaccine. Each CDR3 is given with its conserved first and last residue. The order of the fields is J gene, CDR3 length, V gene, D gene, clone size, CDR3 protein, CDR3 DNA. D genes are given only for firm matches. Not all rows give a size; the values are once, few, many and, for expanded clones, a class.

TRBJ1-1	17	TRBV4-3	-	-	CASSQGEGTGVGTEAFF	TGCGCCAGCAGCCAAGGAGAAGGGACGGGGGTTGGCACTGAAGCTTTCTTT
TRBJ2-5	13	TRBV20-1	-	-	CSARPHAQETQYF	TGCAGTGCTAGGCCCCATGCCCAAGAGACCCAGTACTTC
TRBJ2-7	13	TRBV2	-	-	CASSRQVAYEQYF	TGTGCCAGCAGTCGACAGGTTGCCTACGAGCAGTACTTC
TRBJ1-1	14	TRBV12-3/TRBV12-4	-	few	CASSSRGRRTEAFF	TGTGCCAGCAGTTCGAGGGGGAGGCGTACTGAAGCTTTCTTT
TRBJ1-1	18	TRBV11-2	-	-	CASSPSASGHRTNTEAFF	TGTGCCAGCAGCCCGAGCGCGTCCGGACACAGAACGAACACTGAAGCTTTCTTT
TRBJ2-7	14	TRBV18	-	few	CASSPWQASYEQYF	TGTGCCAGCTCACCATGGCAGGCGAGCTACGAGCAGTACTTC
TRBJ2-3	17	TRBV4-1	TRBD2	-	CASSQGGGGVTTDTQYF	TGCGCCAGCAGCCAAGGCGGGGGGGGGGTTACCACAGATACGCAGTATTTT
TRBJ2-1	14	TRBV7-3	-	-	CASAVGRGQDSQFF	TGTGCCAGCGCGGTTGGACGCGGGCAGGACTCGCAGTTCTTC
TRBJ2-3	15	TRBV5-1	TRBD2	-	CASSLIAGGTDTQYF	TGCGCCAGCAGCCTCATAGCGGGGGGCACAGATACGCAGTATTTT
TRBJ2-7	14	TRBV5-1	-	-	CASSQSHGAYEQYF	TGCGCCAGCAGCCAGTCCCACGGGGCCTACGAGCAGTACTTC
TRBJ2-5	17	TRBV5-6	TRBD2	-	CASSFLTSGALGETQYF	TGTGCCAGCAGCTTCTTGACTAGCGGGGCCCTCGGGGAGACCCAGTACTTC
TRBJ2-3	17	TRBV20-1	TRBD2	few	CSASGLAEFVSTDTQYF	TGCAGTGCTAGCGGACTAGCTGAGTTCGTCAGCACAGATACGCAGTATTTT
TRBJ1-2	14	TRBV3-1	TRBD1	-	CASSPRQGTSGYTF	TGTGCCAGCAGCCCTCGACAGGGTACCTCGGGCTACACCTTC
TRBJ2-4	14	TRBV9	-	-	CASSVAVTGNIQYF	TGTGCCAGCAGCGTAGCAGTCACGGGAAACATTCAGTACTTC